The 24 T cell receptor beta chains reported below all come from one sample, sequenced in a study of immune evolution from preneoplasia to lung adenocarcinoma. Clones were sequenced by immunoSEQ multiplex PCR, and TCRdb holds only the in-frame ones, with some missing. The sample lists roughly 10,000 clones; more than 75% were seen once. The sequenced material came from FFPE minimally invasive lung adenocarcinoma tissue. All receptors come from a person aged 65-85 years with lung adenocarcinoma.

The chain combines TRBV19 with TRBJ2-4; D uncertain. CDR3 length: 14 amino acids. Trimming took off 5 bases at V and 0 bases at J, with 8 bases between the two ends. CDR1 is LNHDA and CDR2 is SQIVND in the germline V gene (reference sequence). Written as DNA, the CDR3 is TGTGCCAGTAGTCGACACCTAGCCAAAAACATTCAGTACTTC. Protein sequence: CASSRHLAKNIQYF.

The CDR3 spells CAISDRGKLAGANVLTF. The CDR3 DNA reads TGCGCCATCTCGGACAGGGGGAAGTTAGCTGGGGCCAACGTCCTGACTTTC. The chain joins TRBV10-2 to TRBJ2-6; 10 nucleotides agree with TRBD1. In germline, CDR1 is WSHSY, CDR2 SAAADI. Unmatched junction bases numbered 11, after V lost 10 bases and J lost 2 bases. The CDR3 totals 17 residues.

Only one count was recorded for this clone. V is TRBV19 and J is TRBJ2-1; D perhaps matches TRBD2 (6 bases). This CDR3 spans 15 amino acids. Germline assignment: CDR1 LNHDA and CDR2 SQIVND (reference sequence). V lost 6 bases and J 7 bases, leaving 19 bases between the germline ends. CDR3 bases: TGTGCCAGTAGACCTCACGGGAGACGGAAAAATGAGCAGTTCTTC. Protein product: CASRPHGRRKNEQFF. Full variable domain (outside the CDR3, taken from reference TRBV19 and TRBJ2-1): DGGITQSPKYLFRKEGQNVTLSCEQNLNHDAMYWYRQDPGQGLRLIYYSQIVNDFQKGDIAEGYSVSREKKESFPLTVTSAQKNPTAFYLCASRPHGRRKNEQFFGPGTRLTVL.

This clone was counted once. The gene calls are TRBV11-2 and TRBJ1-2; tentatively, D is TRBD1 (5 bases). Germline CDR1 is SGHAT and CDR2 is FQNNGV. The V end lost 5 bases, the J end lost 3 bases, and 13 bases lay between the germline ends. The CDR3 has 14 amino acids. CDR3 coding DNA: TGTGCCAGCAGCGGAATCAGGGCGGACTATGGCTACACCTTC. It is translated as CASSGIRADYGYTF.

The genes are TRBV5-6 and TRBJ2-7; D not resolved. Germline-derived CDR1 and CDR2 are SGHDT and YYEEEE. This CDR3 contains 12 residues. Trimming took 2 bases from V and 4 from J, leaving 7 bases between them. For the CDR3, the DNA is TGTGCCAGCAGCTTTTCCATTTACGAGCAGTACTTC. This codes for CASSFSIYEQYF.

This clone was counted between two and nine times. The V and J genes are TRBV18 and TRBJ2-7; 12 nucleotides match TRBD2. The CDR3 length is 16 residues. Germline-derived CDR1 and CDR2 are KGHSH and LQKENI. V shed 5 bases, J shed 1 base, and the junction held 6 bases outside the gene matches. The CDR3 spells CASSSTTSGGSYEQYF. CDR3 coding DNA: TGTGCCAGCTCATCGACGACTAGCGGGGGTTCCTACGAGCAGTACTTC.

In DNA, the CDR3 is TGTGCCAGCAGTTATTCGGGGGCAGGGGGATTGACTGAAGCTTTCTTT. Translation: CASSYSGAGGLTEAFF. This chain links TRBV6-5 with TRBJ1-1; 7 bases line up with TRBD1. Germline lookup yields CDR1 MNHEY and CDR2 SVGAGI. The V segment lost 3 bases and the J segment 5 bases; nucleotides outside the gene matches: 12. The CDR3 sequence is 16 residues long.

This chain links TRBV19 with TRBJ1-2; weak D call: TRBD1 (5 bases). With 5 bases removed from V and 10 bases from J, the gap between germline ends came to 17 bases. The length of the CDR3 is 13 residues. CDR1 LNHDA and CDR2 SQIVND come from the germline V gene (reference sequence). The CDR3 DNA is TGTGCCAGTAGTCAAGGGACCCACTCGCCCTACACCTTC. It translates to CASSQGTHSPYTF.

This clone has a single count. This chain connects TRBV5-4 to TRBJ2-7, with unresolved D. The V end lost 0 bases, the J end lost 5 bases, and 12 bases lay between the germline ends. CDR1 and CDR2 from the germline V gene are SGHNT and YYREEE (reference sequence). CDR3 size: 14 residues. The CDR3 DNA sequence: TGTGCCAGCAGCTTGGGTACTGTGGGAAACGAGCAGTACTTC. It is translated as CASSLGTVGNEQYF.

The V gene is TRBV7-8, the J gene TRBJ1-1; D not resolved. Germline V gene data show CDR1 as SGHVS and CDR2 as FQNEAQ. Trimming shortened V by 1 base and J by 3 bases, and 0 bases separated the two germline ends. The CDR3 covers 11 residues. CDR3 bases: TGTGCCAGCAGCTTAGACACTGAAGCTTTCTTT. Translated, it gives CASSLDTEAFF.

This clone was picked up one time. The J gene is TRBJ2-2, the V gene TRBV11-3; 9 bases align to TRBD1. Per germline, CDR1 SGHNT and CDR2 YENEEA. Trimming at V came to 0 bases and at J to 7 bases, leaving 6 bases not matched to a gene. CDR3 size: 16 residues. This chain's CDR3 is CASSLDGDRVVGELFF. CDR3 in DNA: TGTGCCAGCAGCTTAGATGGGGACAGGGTCGTCGGGGAGCTGTTTTTT.

CDR3 region: CASSPFYVSRDYEQYF. Written as DNA, the CDR3 is TGCGCCAGCAGCCCCTTTTACGTGTCTCGCGACTACGAGCAGTACTTC. The chain links TRBV4-3 to TRBJ2-7; D is uncertain. The CDR3 has 16 amino acids. The germline gives CDR1 LGHNA, CDR2 YSLEER. V gave up 4 bases and J gave up 3 bases, with 19 bases separating them.

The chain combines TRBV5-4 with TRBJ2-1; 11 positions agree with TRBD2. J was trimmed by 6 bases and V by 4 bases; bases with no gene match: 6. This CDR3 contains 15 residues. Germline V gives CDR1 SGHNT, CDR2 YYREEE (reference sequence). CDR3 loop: CASSRTSGSPNEQFF. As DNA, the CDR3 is TGTGCCAGCAGCCGAACTAGCGGGAGTCCCAATGAGCAGTTCTTC.

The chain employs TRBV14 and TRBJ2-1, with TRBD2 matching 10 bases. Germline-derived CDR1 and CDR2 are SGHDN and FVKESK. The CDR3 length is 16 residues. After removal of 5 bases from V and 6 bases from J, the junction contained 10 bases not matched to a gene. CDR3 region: CASSFYLAGVSNEQFF. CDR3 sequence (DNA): TGTGCCAGCAGCTTCTATCTAGCGGGAGTAAGCAATGAGCAGTTCTTC.

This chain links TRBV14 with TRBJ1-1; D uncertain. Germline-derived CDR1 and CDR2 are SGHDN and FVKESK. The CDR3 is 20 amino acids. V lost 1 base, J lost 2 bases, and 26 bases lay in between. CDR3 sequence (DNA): TGTGCCAGCAGCCAAGTCCCACTTGGGAGAAGTTCCAGACAAAACACTGAAGCTTTCTTT. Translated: CASSQVPLGRSSRQNTEAFF.

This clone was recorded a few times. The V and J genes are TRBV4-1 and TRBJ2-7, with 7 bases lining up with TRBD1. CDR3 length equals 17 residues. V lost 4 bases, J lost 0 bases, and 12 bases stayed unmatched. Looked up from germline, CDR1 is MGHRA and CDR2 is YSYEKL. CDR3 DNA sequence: TGCGCCAGCAGCCCCTACCGACAGGGTTCAAGCTCCTACGAGCAGTACTTC. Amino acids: CASSPYRQGSSSYEQYF.

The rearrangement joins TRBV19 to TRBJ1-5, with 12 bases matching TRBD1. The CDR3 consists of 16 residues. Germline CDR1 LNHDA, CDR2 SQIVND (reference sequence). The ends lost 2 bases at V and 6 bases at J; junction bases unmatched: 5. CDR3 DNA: TGTGCCAGTAGTATACCGGGACAGGGGGCGCGTCAGCCCCAGCATTTT. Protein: CASSIPGQGARQPQHF.

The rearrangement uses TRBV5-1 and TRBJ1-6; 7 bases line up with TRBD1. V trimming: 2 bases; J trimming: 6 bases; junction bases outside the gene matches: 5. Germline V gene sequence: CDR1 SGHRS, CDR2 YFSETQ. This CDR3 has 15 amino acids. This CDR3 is CASSLTGEPNSPLHF. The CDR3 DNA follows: TGCGCCAGCAGCTTAACAGGGGAACCTAATTCACCCCTCCACTTT.

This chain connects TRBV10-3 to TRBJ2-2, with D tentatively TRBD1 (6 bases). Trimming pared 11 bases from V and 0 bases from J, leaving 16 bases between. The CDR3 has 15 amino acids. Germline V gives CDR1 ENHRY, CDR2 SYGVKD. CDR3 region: CAANSGTTNTGELFF. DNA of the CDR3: TGTGCCGCGAACTCCGGGACAACGAACACCGGGGAGCTGTTTTTT.

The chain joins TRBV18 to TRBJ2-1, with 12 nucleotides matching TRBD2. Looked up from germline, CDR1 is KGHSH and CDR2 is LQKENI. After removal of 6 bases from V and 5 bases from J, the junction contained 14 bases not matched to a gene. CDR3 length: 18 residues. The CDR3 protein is CASSLQGRTSGENNEQFF. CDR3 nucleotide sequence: TGTGCCAGCTCCCTACAAGGGAGGACTAGCGGGGAAAACAATGAGCAGTTCTTC.

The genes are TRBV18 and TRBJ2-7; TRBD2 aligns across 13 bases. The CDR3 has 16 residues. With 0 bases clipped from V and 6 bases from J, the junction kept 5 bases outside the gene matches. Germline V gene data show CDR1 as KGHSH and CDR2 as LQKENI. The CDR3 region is CASSPPLGLAGAEQYF. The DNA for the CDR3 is TGTGCCAGCTCACCACCTCTAGGACTAGCGGGAGCCGAGCAGTACTTC.

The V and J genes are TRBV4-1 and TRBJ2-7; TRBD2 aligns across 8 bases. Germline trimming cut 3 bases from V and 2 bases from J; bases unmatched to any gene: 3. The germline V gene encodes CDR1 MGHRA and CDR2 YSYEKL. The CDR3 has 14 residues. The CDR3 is CASSQDSGTYEQYF. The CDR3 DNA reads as TGCGCCAGCAGCCAGGATAGCGGGACCTACGAGCAGTACTTC.

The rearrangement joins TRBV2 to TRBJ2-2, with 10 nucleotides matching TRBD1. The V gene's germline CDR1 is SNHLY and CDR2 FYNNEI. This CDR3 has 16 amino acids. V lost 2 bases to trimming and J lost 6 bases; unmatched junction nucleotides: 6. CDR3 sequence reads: CASSELGQGRSGELFF. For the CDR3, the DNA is TGTGCCAGCAGTGAACTGGGACAGGGGCGTTCCGGGGAGCTGTTTTTT.

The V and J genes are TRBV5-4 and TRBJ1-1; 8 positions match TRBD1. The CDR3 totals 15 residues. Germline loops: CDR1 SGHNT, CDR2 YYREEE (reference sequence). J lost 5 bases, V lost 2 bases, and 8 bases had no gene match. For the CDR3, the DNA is TGTGCCAGCAGCTTCAGACAGGGGAGGGGTACTGAAGCTTTCTTT. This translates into CASSFRQGRGTEAFF.